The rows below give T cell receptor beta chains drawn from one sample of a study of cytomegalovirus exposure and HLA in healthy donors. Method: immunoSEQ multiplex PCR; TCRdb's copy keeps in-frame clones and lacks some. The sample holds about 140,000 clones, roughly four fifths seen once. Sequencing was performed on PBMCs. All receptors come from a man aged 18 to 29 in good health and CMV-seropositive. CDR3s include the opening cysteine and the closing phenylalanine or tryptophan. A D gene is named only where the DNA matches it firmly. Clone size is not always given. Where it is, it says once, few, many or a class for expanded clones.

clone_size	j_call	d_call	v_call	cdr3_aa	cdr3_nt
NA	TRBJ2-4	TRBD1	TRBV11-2	CASSFPSTGPKNIQYF	TGTGCCAGCAGCTTCCCCTCGACAGGGCCAAAAAACATTCAGTACTTC
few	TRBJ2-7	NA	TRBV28	CASSPPGLYEQYF	TGTGCCAGCAGTCCCCCCGGACTCTACGAGCAGTACTTC
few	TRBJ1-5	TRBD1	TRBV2	CASTVTRGQGGSKGNQPQHF	TGTGCCAGCACTGTAACCAGAGGACAGGGAGGGTCTAAGGGCAATCAGCCCCAGCATTTT
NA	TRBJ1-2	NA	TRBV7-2	CASSPGGGQNYGYTF	TGTGCCAGCAGCCCTGGGGGGGGCCAAAACTATGGCTACACCTTC
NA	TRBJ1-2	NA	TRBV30	CASESGSYGYTF	TGTGCCTCCGAGTCCGGGAGCTATGGCTACACCTTC
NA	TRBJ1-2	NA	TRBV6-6	CASSYSLGGGGYTF	TGTGCCAGCAGTTACTCCCTCGGGGGTGGAGGCTACACCTTC
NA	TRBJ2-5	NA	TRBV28	CASSPAGRQETQYF	TGTGCCAGCTCGCCCGCGGGCAGGCAAGAGACCCAGTACTTC
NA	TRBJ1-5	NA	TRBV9	CASSVAKARAIRFTNRNSNQPQHF	TGTGCCAGCAGCGTAGCGAAAGCCCGAGCGATCAGATTTACCAATCGTAATAGCAATCAGCCCCAGCATTTT
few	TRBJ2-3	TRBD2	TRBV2	CASSVRLAGVSVADTQYF	TGTGCCAGCAGTGTACGGCTAGCGGGAGTCAGCGTCGCAGATACGCAGTATTTT
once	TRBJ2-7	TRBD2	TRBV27	CASSLSGGGWNEQYF	TGTGCCAGCAGTTTATCTGGCGGGGGGTGGAACGAGCAGTACTTC
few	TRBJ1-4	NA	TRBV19	CASSPDGVQHQATNEKLFF	TGTGCCAGTAGTCCCGACGGGGTACAGCACCAAGCAACTAATGAAAAACTGTTTTTT
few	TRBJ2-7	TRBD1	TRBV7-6	CASSSPGQGLYEQYF	TGTGCCAGCAGTTCGCCCGGACAGGGACTGTACGAGCAGTACTTC
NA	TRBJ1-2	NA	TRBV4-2	CASSQVIIQGGYTF	TGTGCCAGCAGCCAAGTGATAATACAGGGTGGCTACACCTTC
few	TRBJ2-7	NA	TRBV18	CASSPPSAASSYEQYF	TGTGCCAGCTCACCCCCATCGGCGGCAAGCTCCTACGAGCAGTACTTC
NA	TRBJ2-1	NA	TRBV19	CASSPLGAGGNEQFF	TGTGCCAGTAGTCCCTTAGGGGCAGGGGGGAATGAGCAGTTCTTC
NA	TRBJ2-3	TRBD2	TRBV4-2	CASSLKAGGDTQYF	TGTGCCAGCAGCCTAAAAGCGGGGGGGGATACGCAGTATTTT
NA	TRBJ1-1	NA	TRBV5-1	CASSLVGGVNTEAFF	TGCGCCAGCAGCTTGGTGGGGGGGGTGAACACTGAAGCTTTCTTT